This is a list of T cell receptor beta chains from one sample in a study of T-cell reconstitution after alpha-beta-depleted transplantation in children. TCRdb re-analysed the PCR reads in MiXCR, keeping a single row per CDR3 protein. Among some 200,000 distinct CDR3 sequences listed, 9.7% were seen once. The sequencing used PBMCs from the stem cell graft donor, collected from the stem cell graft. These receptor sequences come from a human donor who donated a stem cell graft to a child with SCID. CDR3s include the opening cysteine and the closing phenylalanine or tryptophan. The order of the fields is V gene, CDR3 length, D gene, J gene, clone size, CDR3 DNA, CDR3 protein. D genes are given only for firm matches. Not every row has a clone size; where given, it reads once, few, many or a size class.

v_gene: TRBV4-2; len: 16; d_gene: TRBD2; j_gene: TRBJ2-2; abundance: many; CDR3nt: TGTGCCAGCAGCCAAGGTGGACTAGCTTATACCGGGGAGCTGTTTTTT; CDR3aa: CASSQGGLAYTGELFF
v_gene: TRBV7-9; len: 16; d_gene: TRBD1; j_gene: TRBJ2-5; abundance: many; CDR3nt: TGTGCCAGCAGTGATCCGACAGGGAAGTGGCAAGAGACCCAGTACTTC; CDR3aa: CASSDPTGKWQETQYF
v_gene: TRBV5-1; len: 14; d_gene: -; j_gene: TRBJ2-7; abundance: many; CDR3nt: TGCGCCAGCAGCTTCCAGGTAGGATCCTACGAGCAGTACTTC; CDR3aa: CASSFQVGSYEQYF
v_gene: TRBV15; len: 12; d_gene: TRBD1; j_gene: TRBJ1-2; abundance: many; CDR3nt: TGTGCCACCAGCAGGGACAGGGTCGGCTACACCTTC; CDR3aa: CATSRDRVGYTF
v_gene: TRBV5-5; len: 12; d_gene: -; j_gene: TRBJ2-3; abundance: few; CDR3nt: TGTGCCAGCAGCTTGATCCGGGGAATGCGGTATTTT; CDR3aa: CASSLIRGMRYF
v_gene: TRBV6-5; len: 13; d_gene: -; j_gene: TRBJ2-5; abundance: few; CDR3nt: TGTGCCAGCAGTTACGTAAAGGGTGAGACCCAGTACTTC; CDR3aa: CASSYVKGETQYF
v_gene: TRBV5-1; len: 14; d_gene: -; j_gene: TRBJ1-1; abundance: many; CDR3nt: TGCGCCAGCAGCACCCGGGGGGGACGGTCTGAAGCTTTCTTT; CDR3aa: CASSTRGGRSEAFF
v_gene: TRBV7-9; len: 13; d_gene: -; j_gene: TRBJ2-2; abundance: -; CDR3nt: TGTGCCAGCAGCCCGCGGACGCCCGGGGAGCTGTTTTTT; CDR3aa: CASSPRTPGELFF
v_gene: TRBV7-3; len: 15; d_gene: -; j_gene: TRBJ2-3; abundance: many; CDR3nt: TGTGCCAGCAGCTTATTAGGGACTAGCACAGATACGCAGTATTTT; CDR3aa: CASSLLGTSTDTQYF
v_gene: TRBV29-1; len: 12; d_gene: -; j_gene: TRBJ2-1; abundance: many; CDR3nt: TGCAGCGTTCAGCCCTCCTACAATGAGCAGTTCTTC; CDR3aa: CSVQPSYNEQFF
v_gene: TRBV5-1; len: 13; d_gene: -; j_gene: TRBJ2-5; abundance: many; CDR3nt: TGCGCCAGTGCTAATGGGTGGCAAGAGACCCAGTACTTC; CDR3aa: CASANGWQETQYF